This T cell receptor beta chain was recovered during a study of blood T cell repertoires in COVID-19. The V gene's germline CDR1 is MNHEY and CDR2 SMNVEV (reference sequence). The CDR3 is 14 amino acids. Trimming stripped 6 bases from V and 3 bases from J, with 14 bases between. Produced via immunoSEQ multiplex PCR; TCRdb's table is partial and in-frame only. The data hold 180,000 or so clones, with approximately 78% observed a single time. The V gene is TRBV27, the J gene TRBJ1-1; D is undetermined. Sequencing was performed on peripheral blood. The sequence derives from a woman of 80 years or more with COVID-19, enrolled during active disease. CDR3 sequence reads: CASSTIYSHTEAFF. In DNA, the CDR3 is TGTGCCAGCAGCACCATCTACAGTCACACTGAAGCTTTCTTT.